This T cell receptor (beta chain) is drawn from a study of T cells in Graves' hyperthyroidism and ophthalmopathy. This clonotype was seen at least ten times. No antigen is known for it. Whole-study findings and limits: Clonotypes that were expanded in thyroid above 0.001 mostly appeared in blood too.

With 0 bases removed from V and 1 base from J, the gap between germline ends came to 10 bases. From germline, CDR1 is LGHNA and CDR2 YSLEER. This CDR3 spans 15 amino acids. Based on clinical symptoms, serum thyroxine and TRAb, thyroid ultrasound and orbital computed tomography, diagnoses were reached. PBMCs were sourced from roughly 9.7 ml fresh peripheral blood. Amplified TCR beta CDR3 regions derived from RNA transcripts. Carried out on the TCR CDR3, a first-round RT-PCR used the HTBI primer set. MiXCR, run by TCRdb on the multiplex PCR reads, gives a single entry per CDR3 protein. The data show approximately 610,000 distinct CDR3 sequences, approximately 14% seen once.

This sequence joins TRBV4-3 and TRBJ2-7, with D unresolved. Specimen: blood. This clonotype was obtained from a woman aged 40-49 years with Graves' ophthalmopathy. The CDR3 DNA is TGCGCCAGCAGCCAAGATCATAAGGGTTCCTACGAGCAGTACTTC. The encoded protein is CASSQDHKGSYEQYF.